Listed here are 4 T cell receptor beta chains from one sample, sequenced in a study of regulatory T cells in long-lasting Graves disease. Combining iRepertoire HTBI primers with Arm-PCR of CDR3 regions, the authors built TCR beta libraries. From the multiplex PCR reads, TCRdb called clonotypes with MiXCR, one entry per CDR3 protein. This table has about 470,000 distinct CDR3 sequences, under 15% appearing once. The time point is: newly diagnosed GD, antithyroid drugs for less than 3 months. Scientists built the TCR library using RNA that was extracted from PBMCs. These same data were also listed under a study on T cells in Graves' hyperthyroidism and ophthalmopathy.

The specimen was peripheral blood mononuclear cells (PBMCs), collected at new diagnosis, from a patient treated with antithyroid drugs. Receptors were obtained from a woman aged 25 to 39 with Graves disease.

This clonotype was detected many times. The V gene is TRBV6-2 or TRBV6-3, the J gene TRBJ2-3; TRBD2 might be the D (6 bases). Germline CDR1 reads MNHEY; CDR2 reads SVGEGT. Between the trimmed V and J ends, which lost 4 bases and 0 bases, there was a span of 14 bases. The CDR3 is made up of 16 amino acids. CDR3 amino acids: CASSSNSGSSTDTQYF. CDR3 nucleotides: TGTGCCAGCAGTTCCAATAGCGGTAGTAGCACAGATACGCAGTATTTT.

This sequence joins TRBV5-1 and TRBJ2-1; 8 nucleotides match TRBD2. Germline lookup yields CDR1 SGHRS and CDR2 YFSETQ. CDR3 length: 16 amino acids. Trimming cost V 1 base and J 3 bases; bases outside gene matches: 6. The CDR3 spells CASSLNPAGDYNEQFF. The CDR3 coding sequence is TGCGCCAGCAGCTTGAATCCAGCGGGAGACTACAATGAGCAGTTCTTC.

The chain joins TRBV5-1 to TRBJ2-7; D unclear. The length of the CDR3 is 12 residues. In germline, CDR1 is SGHRS, CDR2 YFSETQ. The germline V and J ends were trimmed by 6 bases and 4 bases, with 11 bases remaining between them. CDR3 region: CASKKELYEQYF. In DNA form, the CDR3 reads TGCGCCAGCAAAAAGGAGCTGTACGAGCAGTACTTC.

This clonotype was seen at least ten times. This chain links TRBV11-2 with TRBJ2-7; D is perhaps TRBD1 (6 bases). V lost 4 bases to trimming and J lost 5 bases, with 9 bases between them. Germline V CDR1 and CDR2: SGHAT, FQNNGV. The CDR3 totals 12 residues. The CDR3 DNA reads as TGTGCCAGCAGCTCCAGGGGCGACGAGCAGTACTTC. Protein product: CASSSRGDEQYF.